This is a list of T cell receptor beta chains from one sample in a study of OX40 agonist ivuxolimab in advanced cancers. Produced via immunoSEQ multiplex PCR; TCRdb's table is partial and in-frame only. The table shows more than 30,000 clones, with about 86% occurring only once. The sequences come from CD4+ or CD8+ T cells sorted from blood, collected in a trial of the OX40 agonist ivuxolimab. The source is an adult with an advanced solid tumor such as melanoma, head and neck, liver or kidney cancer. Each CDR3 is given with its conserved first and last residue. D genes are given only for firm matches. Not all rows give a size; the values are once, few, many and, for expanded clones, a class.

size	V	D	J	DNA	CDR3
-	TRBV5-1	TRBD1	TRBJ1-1	TGCGCCAGCAGCCAAGGGACAGGGAGCATGAACACTGAAGCTTTCTTT	CASSQGTGSMNTEAFF
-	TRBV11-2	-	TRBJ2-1	TGTGCCAGCAGCGCAGAGGTCCCTACCGGGAATGAGCAGTTCTTC	CASSAEVPTGNEQFF
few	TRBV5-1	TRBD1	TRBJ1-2	TGCGCCAGCAGCTTGAGGGGACAGGGGGCGCAGGGCTATGGCTACACCTTC	CASSLRGQGAQGYGYTF
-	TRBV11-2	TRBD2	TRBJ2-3	TGTGCCAGCAGCTTAGCGGGACTAGTGGATACGCAGTATTTT	CASSLAGLVDTQYF
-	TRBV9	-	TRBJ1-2	TGTGCCAGCAGCCCGACGGGGGGTGGAGAATATGGCTACACCTTC	CASSPTGGGEYGYTF
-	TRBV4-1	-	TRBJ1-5	TGCGCCAGCACCCGGGGTCCAGATAATAGCAATCAGCCCCAGCATTTT	CASTRGPDNSNQPQHF
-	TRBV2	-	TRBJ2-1	TGTGCCAGCGATGAGACAATTAACAATGAGCAGTTCTTC	CASDETINNEQFF
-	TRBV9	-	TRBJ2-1	TGTGCCAGCAGCGTAGCCGGGGCCGCTAATGAGCAGTTCTTC	CASSVAGAANEQFF
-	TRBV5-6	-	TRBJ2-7	TGTGCCAGCAGTTCAGGCGAGCAGTACTTC	CASSSGEQYF
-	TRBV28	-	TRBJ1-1	TGTGCCAGCAGTCCCCCAGGGGTTTGGGGCATGAACACTGAAGCTTTCTTT	CASSPPGVWGMNTEAFF
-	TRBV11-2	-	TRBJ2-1	TGTGCCAGCGAGGGGACCTACAATGAGCAGTTCTTC	CASEGTYNEQFF
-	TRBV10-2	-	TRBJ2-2	TGCGCCAGCAGTGCGGGAGTTGAGTCCGGGGAGCTGTTTTTT	CASSAGVESGELFF
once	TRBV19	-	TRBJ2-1	TGTGCCAGCAGTAACAAGGGGTATGAGCAGTTCTTC	CASSNKGYEQFF
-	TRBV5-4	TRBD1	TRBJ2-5	TGTGCCAGCAGCCGGGACAGGGGGTTGGAGACCCAGTACTTC	CASSRDRGLETQYF
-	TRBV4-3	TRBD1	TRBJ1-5	TGCGCCAGCAGCCAAGATTTCTTTGGGGACAGTGGTAATCAGCCCCAGCATTTT	CASSQDFFGDSGNQPQHF
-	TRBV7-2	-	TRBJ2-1	TGTGCCAGCAGCTTACAGCCAGGGGCTCCCTACAATGAGCAGTTCTTC	CASSLQPGAPYNEQFF
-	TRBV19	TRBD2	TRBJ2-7	TGTGCCAGTAGTCCGGGGCGGGGAGGGTTTAACGAGCAGTACTTC	CASSPGRGGFNEQYF
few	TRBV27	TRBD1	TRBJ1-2	TGTGCCAGCAGTCCGTCCGGGACAGGGTATGGCTACACCTTC	CASSPSGTGYGYTF
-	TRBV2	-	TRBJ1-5	TGTGCCAGCGGGGCGAAGCACTTTAGCAATCAGCCCCAGCATTTT	CASGAKHFSNQPQHF
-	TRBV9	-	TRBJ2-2	TGTGCCAGCAGCATAAGCGGGAACACCGGGGAGCTGTTTTTT	CASSISGNTGELFF
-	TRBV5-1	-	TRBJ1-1	TGCGCCAGCAGCTTGACAGGGAGGTACACTGAAGCTTTCTTT	CASSLTGRYTEAFF
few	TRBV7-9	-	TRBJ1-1	TGTGCCAGCAGCTTTGAAGGGTTGAACACTGAAGCTTTCTTT	CASSFEGLNTEAFF
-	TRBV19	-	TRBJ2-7	TGTGCCAGTAGTTCCTCCTACGAGCAGTACTTC	CASSSSYEQYF
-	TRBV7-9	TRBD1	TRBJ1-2	TGTGCCAGCAGCTCCTCTGGCGGAAGACAGGGATTAAACTATGGCTACACCTTC	CASSSSGGRQGLNYGYTF
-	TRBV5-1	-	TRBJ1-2	TGCGCCAGCAGCTTTAGTCCCAATTATGGCTACACCTTC	CASSFSPNYGYTF
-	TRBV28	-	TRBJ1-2	TGTGCCAGCAGTTTAGGTGTCTATGGCTACACCTTC	CASSLGVYGYTF
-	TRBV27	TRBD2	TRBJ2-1	TGTGCCAGCAGTTCGCGGACTAGCAGGTCCCTCAATGAGCAGTTCTTC	CASSSRTSRSLNEQFF
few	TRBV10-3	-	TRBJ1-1	TGTGCCATCAGAGACGGTGGAGACACTGAAGCTTTCTTT	CAIRDGGDTEAFF
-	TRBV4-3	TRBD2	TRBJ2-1	TGCGCCAGCAGCCAAGGGGTAGCGGGAGAACTCAATGAGCAGTTCTTC	CASSQGVAGELNEQFF
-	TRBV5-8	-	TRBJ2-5	TGTGCCAGCAGCTTGAATGGCGGGGTTAACCAAGAGACCCAGTACTTC	CASSLNGGVNQETQYF
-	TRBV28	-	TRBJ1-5	TGTGCCAGCGACTACAGGACGGCAAATCAGCCCCAGCATTTT	CASDYRTANQPQHF
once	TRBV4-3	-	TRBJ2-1	TGCGCCAGCAGCCCCATTGGGACGTATGGCAATGAGCAGTTCTTC	CASSPIGTYGNEQFF
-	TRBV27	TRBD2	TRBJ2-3	TGTGCCAGCAGTAAAAGGGCTAGCGGAAACACAGATACGCAGTATTTT	CASSKRASGNTDTQYF
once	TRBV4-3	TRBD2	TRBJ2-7	TGCGCCAGCAGCCAAGCCCCTAGCGGGAGCTACGAGCAGTACTTC	CASSQAPSGSYEQYF
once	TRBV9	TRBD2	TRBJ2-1	TGTGCCAGCAGCGTCAGCGGGAACTCCTACAATGAGCAGTTCTTC	CASSVSGNSYNEQFF
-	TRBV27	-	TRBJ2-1	TGTGCCAGCAGTTCGAGCTCCTACAATGAGCAGTTCTTC	CASSSSSYNEQFF
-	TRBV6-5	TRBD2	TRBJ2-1	TGTGCCAGCAGAGTTCAGCGGGATAACTACAATGAGCAGTTCTTC	CASRVQRDNYNEQFF
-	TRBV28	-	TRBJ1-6	TGTGCCAGCAGTTTAGAAGTGACTACTAATTCACCCCTCCACTTT	CASSLEVTTNSPLHF